These T cell receptor beta chains were read from a single sample in a study of blood T cell repertoires in COVID-19. TCRdb's table, derived via immunoSEQ multiplex PCR, lists solely in-frame clones and lacks some. The table shows about 240,000 clones, with roughly 86% occurring only once. Sequenced sample: peripheral blood. The receptor source for this set is a woman aged 65 to 85 with active or convalescent COVID-19. Each CDR3 is given with its conserved first and last residue.

CDR3 length,V gene,J gene,CDR3 protein
14,TRBV11-2,TRBJ1-2,CASSLGDRVSGYTF
13,TRBV12-3/TRBV12-4,TRBJ1-4,CASLGQNNEKLFF
14,TRBV6-2/TRBV6-3,TRBJ2-7,CASSYSPVSYEQYF
14,TRBV19,TRBJ1-3,CASSYVSSGNTIYF
13,TRBV6-2/TRBV6-3,TRBJ1-6,CASSNRVNSPLHF
15,TRBV7-9,TRBJ1-4,CASSSTVQANEKLFF
15,TRBV4-3,TRBJ1-3,CASSQGREGGNTIYF
15,TRBV4-1,TRBJ1-4,CASSQEGFVGEKLFF
17,TRBV5-1,TRBJ2-6,CTSSGGQVDSGANVLTF
14,TRBV7-2,TRBJ2-3,CASSLQKGSDTQYF
13,TRBV19,TRBJ1-2,CASSMGQGGGYTF
20,TRBV3-1/TRBV3-2,TRBJ2-3,CASSQDPHPWGRGGGDTQYF
14,TRBV5-1,TRBJ2-5,CASSPGTTQETQYF
16,TRBV10-3,TRBJ1-3,CAIRDRVNLGGNTIYF
16,TRBV10-3,TRBJ1-1,CAISPLGFTGTLEAFF
14,TRBV27,TRBJ2-7,CASWLGRSAYEQYF
14,TRBV18,TRBJ1-4,CASSESGQGGKLFF
16,TRBV6-5,TRBJ2-7,CASSYRLGTGSYEQYF
15,TRBV20-1,TRBJ2-5,CSASSGLAGGETQYF
12,TRBV5-4,TRBJ2-7,CASSPTRGEQYF
15,TRBV6-5,TRBJ1-1,CASSFLGQGGTEAFF
14,TRBV5-6,TRBJ1-2,CASSINRAHYGYTF
14,TRBV6-5,TRBJ1-6,CASSWAGNNSPLHF
14,TRBV5-1,TRBJ2-3,CASNVGGLADTQYF
14,TRBV19,TRBJ2-7,CASSITGGRGEQYF
14,TRBV2,TRBJ1-6,CASSGQGRDSPLHF
14,TRBV6-2/TRBV6-3,TRBJ2-7,CASSPGLSSYEQYF
17,TRBV5-5,TRBJ2-1,CASSLGPRGIGFNEQFF
18,TRBV5-4,TRBJ2-5,CASSLARRMAGPQETQYF
16,TRBV5-5,TRBJ2-1,CASSLVIQRGIGEQFF
16,TRBV7-9,TRBJ2-7,CASSFQQPVNAYEQYF
13,TRBV7-2,TRBJ2-7,CASTSYGGRDTYF
16,TRBV7-9,TRBJ1-2,CASSSQSVRSNYGYTF
20,TRBV24-1,TRBJ1-6,CATSDPPMGQGAGYNSPLHF
13,TRBV2,TRBJ1-5,CASRQGRDQPQHF
16,TRBV7-2,TRBJ1-6,CASSLVPGTGNSPLHF
12,TRBV6-2/TRBV6-3,TRBJ1-2,CASSRDSYGYTF
15,TRBV3-1/TRBV3-2,TRBJ1-4,CASSQGGGINEKLFF
15,TRBV6-2/TRBV6-3,TRBJ1-2,CASSRQGLGLYGYTF
15,TRBV5-1,TRBJ1-5,CASSFEGWDNQPQHF
15,TRBV10-2,TRBJ2-3,CATALEDLGTDTQYF
14,TRBV10-3,TRBJ1-3,CAIRGVGTGNTIYF
18,TRBV7-6,TRBJ2-6,CASSLIAGLSSGANVLTF
13,TRBV15,TRBJ2-7,CATSSPNGYEQYF
14,TRBV4-3,TRBJ1-2,CASSRDRGPYGYTF
16,TRBV3-1/TRBV3-2,TRBJ1-6,CASSQDEGQNNSPLHF
15,TRBV7-2,TRBJ2-2,CASSFTGTGSGELFF
11,TRBV12-3/TRBV12-4,TRBJ2-5,CASAWGDTQYF
15,TRBV2,TRBJ1-5,CASTPGGAEPRPQHF
16,TRBV7-2,TRBJ2-3,CASSLVGLAGGETQYF
16,TRBV6-4,TRBJ2-2,CASSPTRGRITGELFF
13,TRBV7-7,TRBJ2-1,CASSSGLDDEQFF
15,TRBV18,TRBJ2-3,CASSPPGRSADTQYF
12,TRBV5-1,TRBJ2-3,CASSLTGGGEYF
13,TRBV12-5,TRBJ1-1,CASEAQGNTEAFF
17,TRBV19,TRBJ1-6,CASRTQRSGGFNSPLHF
15,TRBV11-2,TRBJ2-7,CASSLVAGVFYEQYF